Given below is one T cell receptor beta chain in context. This entry belongs to a study of blood T cell repertoires in COVID-19. The protocol was immunoSEQ multiplex PCR, while the TCRdb copy is restricted to in-frame clones and leaves out a portion. The sample includes some 220,000 clones, approximately 85% seen only once; the top ten take around 2.5%. The germline V gene encodes CDR1 MGHRA and CDR2 YSYEKL. The junction had 8 bases not matched to a gene; V was cut back by 4 bases and J by 5 bases. This CDR3 is 15 amino acids long. The chain joins TRBV4-1 to TRBJ1-5, with 7 bases lining up with TRBD1. The source material was peripheral blood. The sequence derives from a woman in her 70s with COVID-19, enrolled during active disease. CDR3 sequence reads: CASSRGTVEDQPQHF. CDR3 coding DNA: TGCGCCAGCAGCCGAGGGACAGTGGAAGATCAGCCCCAGCATTTT.